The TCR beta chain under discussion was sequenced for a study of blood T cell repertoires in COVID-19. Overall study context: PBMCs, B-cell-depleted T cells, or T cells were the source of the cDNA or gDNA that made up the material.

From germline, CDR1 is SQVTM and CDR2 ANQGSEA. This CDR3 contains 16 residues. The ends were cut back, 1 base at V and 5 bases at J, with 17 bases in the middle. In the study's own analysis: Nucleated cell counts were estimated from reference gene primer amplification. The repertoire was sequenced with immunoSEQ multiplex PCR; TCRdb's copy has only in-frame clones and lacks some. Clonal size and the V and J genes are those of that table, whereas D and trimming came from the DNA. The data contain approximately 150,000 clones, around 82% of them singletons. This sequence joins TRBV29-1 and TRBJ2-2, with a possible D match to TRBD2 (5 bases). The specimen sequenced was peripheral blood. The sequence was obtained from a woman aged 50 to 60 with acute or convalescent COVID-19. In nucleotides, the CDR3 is TGCAGCGTTGAAGCCCGCGAGGGAAGTCGTACCGGGGAGCTGTTTTTT. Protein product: CSVEAREGSRTGELFF.